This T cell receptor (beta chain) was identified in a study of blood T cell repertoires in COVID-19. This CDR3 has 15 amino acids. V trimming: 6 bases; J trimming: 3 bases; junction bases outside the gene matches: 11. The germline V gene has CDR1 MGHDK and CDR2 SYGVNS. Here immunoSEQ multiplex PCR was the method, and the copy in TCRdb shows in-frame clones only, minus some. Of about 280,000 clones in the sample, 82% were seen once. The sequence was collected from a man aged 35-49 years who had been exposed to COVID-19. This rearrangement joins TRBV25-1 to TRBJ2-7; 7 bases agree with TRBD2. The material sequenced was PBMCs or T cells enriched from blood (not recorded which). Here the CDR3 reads CASRDLAGSYYEQYF. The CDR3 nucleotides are TGTGCCAGCAGGGACTTAGCGGGCAGCTACTACGAGCAGTACTTC.